A single sample gave rise to the 30 T cell receptor beta chains below, sequenced in a study of T-cell reconstitution after alpha-beta-depleted transplantation in children. Preparing the TCRbeta library involved the use of unique molecular identifiers. A single record per CDR3 protein comes from TCRdb applying MiXCR to the PCR reads. The sample yields roughly 220,000 distinct CDR3 sequences, 8.4% seen once. The sequenced sample was PBMCs, mostly from graft donor cells, obtained 360 days after TCRalphabeta/CD19-depleted stem cell transplant. Every receptor here comes from a male patient aged 2-15 years who had a stem cell transplant for acute myeloid leukemia, so the T cells may come from the graft donor.

The chain couples TRBV12-3 or TRBV12-4 to TRBJ1-5; D call uncertain. The CDR3 totals 13 residues. V was pared by 5 bases and J by 3 bases, with 8 bases between. The CDR3 DNA follows: TGTGCCAGCAGTCCCCGGGTCAATCAGCCCCAGCATTTT. Translating it yields CASSPRVNQPQHF.

To note about this clonotype: Just one base apart from a much larger clone, this may be a read error. The J gene is TRBJ2-1, the V gene TRBV12-3 or TRBV12-4, with 7 bases that match TRBD2. The CDR3 runs to 16 residues. As DNA, the CDR3 is TGTGCCAGCAGTCTCCTTGGACTAGTCTCCTACAATGGGCAGTTCTTC. Protein: CASSLLGLVSYNGQFF.

This clonotype was counted at least ten times. The rearrangement joins TRBV29-1 to TRBJ2-5; 8 bases are a match to TRBD1. The CDR3 contains 14 residues. Trimming cost V 6 bases and J 2 bases; bases outside gene matches: 8. Germline CDR1 is SQVTM and CDR2 is ANQGSEA. The CDR3 DNA is TGCAGCGTCGCGGGACAGGACCATCAAGAGACCCAGTACTTC. It specifies CSVAGQDHQETQYF. The full variable domain, in which reference TRBV29-1 and TRBJ2-5 provide the parts outside the CDR3, is SAVISQKPSRDICQRGTSLTIQCQVDSQVTMMFWYRQQPGQSLTLIATANQGSEATYESGFVIDKFPISRPNLTFSTLTVSNMSPEDSSIYLCSVAGQDHQETQYFGPGTRLLVL.

The sample holds many counts of this clonotype. The rearrangement uses TRBV12-3 or TRBV12-4 and TRBJ1-1; 7 nucleotides agree with TRBD1. This CDR3 is 15 amino acids long. V gave up 5 bases and J gave up 4 bases; unmatched junction bases: 10. The CDR3 DNA is TGTGCCAGCAGTCAAGCTGACAGGGAGCTCACTGAAGCTTTCTTT. Translated: CASSQADRELTEAFF.

CDR3 in amino acids: CASSPQNRGDEQYF. The DNA of the CDR3 is TGTGCCAGCTCACCACAGAACAGGGGAGACGAGCAGTACTTC. This chain connects TRBV18 to TRBJ2-7, with 7 nucleotides matching TRBD1. The CDR3 consists of 14 residues. CDR1 is KGHSH, CDR2 LQKENI, per germline. After removal of 1 base from V and 5 bases from J, the junction contained 5 bases not matched to a gene.

This clonotype was picked up many times. V and J are TRBV14 and TRBJ2-1; D is undetermined. The germline V gene has CDR1 SGHDN and CDR2 FVKESK. The CDR3 covers 15 residues. The V end lost 0 bases, the J end lost 4 bases, and 10 bases lay between the germline ends. In nucleotides, the CDR3 is TGTGCCAGCAGCCAAGATCTGGTCCATTACAATGAGCAGTTCTTC. It is translated as CASSQDLVHYNEQFF.

DNA of the CDR3: TGCAGTGCTAGAGATTTATGGGCGGGGGGGCAAGAGACCCAGTACTTC. Residues: CSARDLWAGGQETQYF. The chain uses TRBV20-1 and TRBJ2-5, with TRBD2 identical over 9 bases. From germline, CDR1 is DFQATT and CDR2 SNEGSKA (reference sequence). The CDR3 has 16 amino acids. J gave up 2 bases and V 0 bases, and 7 bases lay outside the gene matches.

This chain uses TRBV5-1 with TRBJ1-5, with D possibly matching TRBD1 (6 bases). Looked up from germline, CDR1 is SGHRS and CDR2 is YFSETQ. This CDR3 contains 14 residues. The germline V and J ends were trimmed by 4 bases and 3 bases, with 11 bases remaining between them. The CDR3 DNA follows: TGCGCCAGCAGCACAGGACAGATCAATCAGCCCCAGCATTTT. This gives the protein CASSTGQINQPQHF.

V is TRBV29-1 and J is TRBJ2-3, with unresolved D. V was trimmed by 4 bases and J by 3 bases, leaving 11 bases between them. The CDR3 runs to 13 residues. The V gene's germline CDR1 is SQVTM and CDR2 ANQGSEA. CDR3 protein: CSVVSRRTDTQYF. The CDR3 DNA sequence: TGCAGCGTTGTATCCAGACGGACAGATACGCAGTATTTT.

This clonotype appeared many times. The chain couples TRBV20-1 to TRBJ2-1; 8 bases fit TRBD2. Unmatched junction bases numbered 8, after V lost 1 base and J lost 0 bases. Germline V gene sequence: CDR1 DFQATT, CDR2 SNEGSKA (reference sequence). CDR3 size: 17 residues. CDR3 sequence: CSARVASGSSSYNEQFF. CDR3 sequence (DNA): TGCAGTGCTAGAGTGGCTAGCGGGTCCAGCTCCTACAATGAGCAGTTCTTC.

The chain links TRBV12-3 or TRBV12-4 to TRBJ1-2; D call uncertain. Trimming shortened V by 3 bases and J by 3 bases, and 8 bases separated the two germline ends. CDR3 length: 13 residues. This CDR3 is CASSFTLDYGYTF. The CDR3, as DNA: TGTGCCAGCAGTTTTACGTTGGACTATGGCTACACCTTC.

In its sample, this clonotype was seen a few times. The chain has TRBV6-5 and TRBJ2-6; D not resolved. The CDR3 totals 14 residues. V was clipped by 2 bases and J by 0 bases, with 2 bases between them. CDR1 is MNHEY, CDR2 SVGAGI, per germline. The CDR3 nucleotides are TGTGCCAGCAGTTACAGCTCTGGGGCCAACGTCCTGACTTTC. This encodes CASSYSSGANVLTF.

The rearrangement joins TRBV29-1 to TRBJ2-7; 7 nucleotides line up with TRBD1. Germline CDR1 is SQVTM and CDR2 is ANQGSEA. This CDR3 is built from 13 residues. With 2 bases clipped from V and 1 base from J, the junction kept 2 bases outside the gene matches. The CDR3 DNA follows: TGCAGCGTTGAAAACAGGGGATCCTACGAGCAGTACTTC. This codes for CSVENRGSYEQYF.

This clonotype has at least ten counts. V is TRBV29-1 and J is TRBJ2-5, with 7 nucleotides matching TRBD1. The CDR3 consists of 13 residues. Unmatched junction bases numbered 5, after V lost 2 bases and J lost 5 bases. Germline-derived CDR1 and CDR2 are SQVTM and ANQGSEA. The chain's CDR3 is CSVERGRGETQYF. As DNA, the CDR3 is TGCAGCGTTGAAAGGGGGCGCGGTGAGACCCAGTACTTC.

Written as DNA, the CDR3 is TGTGCCAGCAGCTACCCCGGGACTAGCTTACCCTCAGGGAATGAGCAGTTCTTC. This codes for CASSYPGTSLPSGNEQFF. The V call is TRBV11-1, the J call TRBJ2-1, with 9 bases aligning to TRBD2. The CDR3 extends over 18 amino acids. The V and J ends lost 4 bases and 7 bases, in that order; junction bases with no gene match: 17. Per germline, CDR1 SGHAT and CDR2 FQDESV (reference sequence).

This clonotype was seen ten or more times. The chain links TRBV15 to TRBJ1-1; tentative D call: TRBD1 (6 bases). V was clipped by 3 bases and J by 8 bases, with 10 bases between them. CDR1 is LNHNV, CDR2 YYDKDF, per germline (reference sequence). CDR3 length equals 12 residues. The CDR3 DNA reads as TGTGCCACCAGCAGGTTTACAGGGGAAGCTTTCTTT. Amino acids: CATSRFTGEAFF.

This clonotype has a count of ten or more. V usage is TRBV29-1 and J usage is TRBJ2-1; the D gene is possibly TRBD2 (6 bases). Trimming pared 8 bases from V and 2 bases from J, leaving 16 bases between. CDR3 length equals 14 residues. Germline loops: CDR1 SQVTM, CDR2 ANQGSEA. CDR3 nucleotide sequence: TGCAGCTCCTCCGGGACTTCACCCTACAATGAGCAGTTCTTC. The encoded protein is CSSSGTSPYNEQFF.

This clonotype has more than one count but fewer than ten. The chain has TRBV29-1 and TRBJ2-3, with D possibly being TRBD2 (6 bases). The CDR3 is made up of 15 amino acids. Per germline, CDR1 SQVTM and CDR2 ANQGSEA. The V end lost 7 bases, the J end lost 6 bases, and 23 bases lay between the germline ends. In nucleotides, the CDR3 is TGCAGCGCTGGGGGGTCCGTCAAGTCAGTCGATACGCAGTATTTT. Translating gives CSAGGSVKSVDTQYF.

This clonotype turned up a few times. This chain connects TRBV29-1 to TRBJ2-5; D gene ambiguous. Germline V lookup: CDR1 SQVTM, CDR2 ANQGSEA. The CDR3 is 17 residues long. The V end was cut by 3 bases, the J end by 1 base, with 21 bases between. The CDR3 nucleotides are TGCAGCGTTGATGGTCAGAACACAGCCTACCTCCAAGAGACCCAGTACTTC. It specifies CSVDGQNTAYLQETQYF.

Only a few counts were recorded for this clonotype. This sequence joins TRBV18 and TRBJ2-1; 8 positions match TRBD1. V lost 5 bases to trimming and J lost 4 bases; unmatched junction nucleotides: 7. CDR1 and CDR2 (germline): KGHSH, LQKENI. CDR3 length: 15 amino acids. The DNA of the CDR3 is TGTGCCAGCTCAGGACAGGGTTCAAGGTACAATGAGCAGTTCTTC. Its protein is CASSGQGSRYNEQFF.

This clonotype appeared a few times. The chain joins TRBV4-2 to TRBJ2-5, with D possibly TRBD1 on 6 matching bases. The CDR3 is 15 residues long. Germline-derived CDR1 and CDR2 are LGHNA and YNFKEQ. Between the trimmed V and J ends, which lost 0 bases and 5 bases, there was a span of 13 bases. CDR3 protein: CASSQETGRSETQYF. The CDR3 DNA is TGTGCCAGCAGCCAAGAGACAGGCCGGTCGGAGACCCAGTACTTC.

Many counts were recorded for this clonotype. The V gene is TRBV7-9, the J gene TRBJ2-1; tentatively, D is TRBD2 (6 bases). The CDR3 has 14 residues. CDR1 SEHNR and CDR2 FQNEAQ come from the germline V gene (reference sequence). Trimming removed 5 bases at V and 6 bases at J, with 14 bases between. The CDR3 DNA sequence: TGTGCCAGCAGCCCCCGGGGCGGGGTCAATGAGCAGTTCTTC. It specifies CASSPRGGVNEQFF.

This clonotype was seen a few times. The genes are TRBV16 and TRBJ2-7, with a possible D match to TRBD2 (5 bases). The germline CDR1 and CDR2 sequences are KGHSY and FQNENV. This CDR3 contains 15 residues. V shed 3 bases and J shed 1 base, with 13 bases lying between them. The CDR3 DNA reads TGTGCCAGCAGCCACCCCTCACTAGTTTCCTACGAGCAGTACTTC. It is translated as CASSHPSLVSYEQYF.

This clonotype was detected ten times or more. The chain is built from TRBV12-3 or TRBV12-4 and TRBJ1-1; the match to TRBD1 covers 7 bases. The CDR3 totals 14 residues. V lost 3 bases, J lost 5 bases, and 6 bases stayed unmatched. Here the CDR3 reads CASSFIAGGTEAFF. Written as DNA, the CDR3 is TGTGCCAGCAGTTTTATTGCAGGGGGAACTGAAGCTTTCTTT.

The chain couples TRBV4-1 to TRBJ2-5, with 7 bases that match TRBD1. V dropped 1 base and J dropped 5; count of bases not matched to a gene: 7. There are 15 residues in the CDR3. Germline V gene data show CDR1 as MGHRA and CDR2 as YSYEKL. The CDR3 DNA reads TGCGCCAGCAGCCAAGTTTTAGGGGGCAGGGAGACCCAGTACTTC. Amino acids: CASSQVLGGRETQYF.

This clonotype was detected many times. The V and J genes are TRBV12-3 or TRBV12-4 and TRBJ2-1, with D possibly matching TRBD2 (6 bases). The V end was cut by 1 base, the J end by 7 bases, with 8 bases between. The CDR3 covers 13 residues. The CDR3, as DNA: TGTGCCAGCAGTTTAGGGGAGGTGAATGAGCAGTTCTTC. This sequence encodes CASSLGEVNEQFF.

This clonotype was observed a few times. The chain has TRBV7-8 and TRBJ2-1; 7 positions agree with TRBD2. The CDR3 has 16 amino acids. Germline V gene sequence: CDR1 SGHVS, CDR2 FQNEAQ. V trimming: 5 bases; J trimming: 3 bases; junction bases outside the gene matches: 10. CDR3 region: CASSRIPGGIYNEQFF. The CDR3 DNA follows: TGTGCCAGCAGCCGTATCCCCGGGGGGATCTACAATGAGCAGTTCTTC.

The genes are TRBV12-3 or TRBV12-4 and TRBJ2-1, with 9 bases aligning to TRBD2. With 5 bases clipped from V and 9 bases from J, the junction kept 14 bases outside the gene matches. The CDR3 length is 16 residues. The CDR3, as DNA: TGTGCCAGCAGTGACCTAGTTGGCGGGGGGGCCCGTGAGCAGTTCTTC. Its translation: CASSDLVGGGAREQFF.

This sequence joins TRBV5-1 and TRBJ2-5; 8 nucleotides match TRBD1. Germline loops: CDR1 SGHRS, CDR2 YFSETQ. The ends lost 2 bases at V and 3 bases at J; junction bases unmatched: 6. The CDR3 runs 15 residues. The CDR3 protein is CASSFTPTGEETQYF. CDR3 in DNA: TGCGCCAGCAGCTTCACCCCGACAGGGGAAGAGACCCAGTACTTC.

This CDR3 is CATSRGQGRNEQFF. CDR3 sequence (DNA): TGTGCCACCAGCAGAGGACAGGGTCGTAATGAGCAGTTCTTC. V gene TRBV15 combines with J gene TRBJ2-1, with 7 bases matching TRBD1. Germline loops: CDR1 LNHNV, CDR2 YYDKDF (reference sequence). The V gene end was trimmed by 1 base and the J gene end by 7 bases; junction bases not matched to a gene: 4. The CDR3 length is 14 residues.